This entry features one T cell receptor (beta chain) sequence. Its antigen is still unknown. This specimen belongs to a study of T cell responses to AZD1222 COVID-19 vaccine. Across the whole study: Pooling was applied to second doses at about 4 or about 12 weeks.

TCRdb keeps only in-frame clones here, not all; method: immunoSEQ multiplex PCR. Of 80,000 to 100,000 clones listed, roughly 87% are singletons. General study results and limits: Only six or seven AZD1222 recipients tested seropositive at baseline. As reported, nearly half of all spike-specific TCRs target variant regions that are unmutated.

This CDR3 contains 13 residues. Trimming shortened V by 3 bases and J by 5 bases, and 8 bases separated the two germline ends. Germline CDR1 SGDLS, CDR2 YYNGEE. This chain links TRBV9 with TRBJ2-2, with D perhaps matching TRBD2 (6 bases). Source: peripheral blood, taken on day 0 of AZD1222 vaccination. This TCR was recovered from an adult in good health. The CDR3 DNA reads as TGTGCCAGCAGCGCGGGGAGGACCGGGGAGCTGTTTTTT. Residues: CASSAGRTGELFF.